One sample yielded the 3 T cell receptor beta chains listed below, sequenced in a study of blood T cell repertoires in COVID-19. This table comes from immunoSEQ multiplex PCR, and its TCRdb copy is limited to in-frame clones, with some not included. Among some 220,000 clones listed, about 85% were seen once. Sequenced input: PBMCs or T cells enriched from blood (not recorded which). These TCRs come from a woman in her 30s who had recovered from COVID-19.

The sample holds a few counts of this clone. The V gene is TRBV7-8, the J gene TRBJ1-5; the D gene is possibly TRBD1 (5 bases). Per germline, CDR1 SGHVS and CDR2 FQNEAQ. The CDR3 has 16 residues. V lost 2 bases to trimming and J lost 6 bases, with 17 bases between them. CDR3 nucleotide sequence: TGTGCCAGCAGCTTATTTAGAGGAGGGGTCGGTCAGCCCCAGCATTTT. It yields the protein CASSLFRGGVGQPQHF.

The V and J genes are TRBV5-1 and TRBJ1-2, with 8 bases lining up with TRBD1. CDR1 and CDR2 (germline): SGHRS, YFSETQ. The CDR3 has 15 amino acids. Losses at the gene ends were 0 bases for V and 3 bases for J; bases not matched to a gene: 4. The CDR3 DNA is TGCGCCAGCAGCTTGGTCGAGACAGGGGACTATGGCTACACCTTC. Translating it yields CASSLVETGDYGYTF.

The chain recombines TRBV10-3 with TRBJ1-2; 9 bases line up with TRBD1. The CDR3 is made up of 13 amino acids. The V gene's germline CDR1 is ENHRY and CDR2 SYGVKD. After removal of 7 bases from V and 6 bases from J, the junction contained 6 bases not matched to a gene. CDR3 region: CAITSGQGNGYTF. The CDR3 nucleotides are TGTGCCATCACTAGCGGACAGGGGAATGGCTACACCTTC.